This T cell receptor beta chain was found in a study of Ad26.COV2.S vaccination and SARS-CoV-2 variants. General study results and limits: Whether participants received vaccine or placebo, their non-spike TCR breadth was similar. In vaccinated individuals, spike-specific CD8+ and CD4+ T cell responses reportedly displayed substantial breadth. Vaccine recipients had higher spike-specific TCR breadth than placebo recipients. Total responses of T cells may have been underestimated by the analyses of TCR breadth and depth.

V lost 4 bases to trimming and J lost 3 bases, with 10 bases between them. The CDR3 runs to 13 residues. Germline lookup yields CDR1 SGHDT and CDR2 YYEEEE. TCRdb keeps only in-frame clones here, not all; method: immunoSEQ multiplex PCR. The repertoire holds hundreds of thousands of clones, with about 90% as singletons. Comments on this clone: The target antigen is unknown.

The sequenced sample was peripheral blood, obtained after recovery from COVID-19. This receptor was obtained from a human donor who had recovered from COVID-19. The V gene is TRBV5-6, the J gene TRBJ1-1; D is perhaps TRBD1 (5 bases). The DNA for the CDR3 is TGTGCCAGCAGCGTTTCAGGGCACACTGAAGCTTTCTTT. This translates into CASSVSGHTEAFF.